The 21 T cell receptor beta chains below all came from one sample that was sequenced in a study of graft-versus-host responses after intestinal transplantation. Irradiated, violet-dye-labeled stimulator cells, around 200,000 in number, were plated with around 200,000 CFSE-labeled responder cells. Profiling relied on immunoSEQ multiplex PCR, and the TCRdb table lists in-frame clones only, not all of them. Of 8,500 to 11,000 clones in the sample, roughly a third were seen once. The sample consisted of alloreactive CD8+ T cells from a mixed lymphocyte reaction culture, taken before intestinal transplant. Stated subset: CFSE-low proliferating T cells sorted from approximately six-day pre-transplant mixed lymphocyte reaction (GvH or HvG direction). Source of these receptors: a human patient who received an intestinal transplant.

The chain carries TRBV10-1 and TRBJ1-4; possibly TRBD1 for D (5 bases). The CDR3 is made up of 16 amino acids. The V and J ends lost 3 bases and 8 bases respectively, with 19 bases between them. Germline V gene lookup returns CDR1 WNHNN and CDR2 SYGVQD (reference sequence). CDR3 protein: CASSDLASGGREKLFF. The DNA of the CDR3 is TGCGCCAGCAGTGACCTCGCGTCCGGGGGGAGAGAAAAACTGTTTTTT.

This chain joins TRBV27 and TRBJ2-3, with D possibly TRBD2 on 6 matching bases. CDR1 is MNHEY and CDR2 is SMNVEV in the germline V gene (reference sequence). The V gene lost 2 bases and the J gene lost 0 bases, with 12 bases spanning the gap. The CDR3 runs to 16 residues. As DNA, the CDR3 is TGTGCCAGCAGTTTAGTGGCAGGACTAAGCACAGATACGCAGTATTTT. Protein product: CASSLVAGLSTDTQYF.

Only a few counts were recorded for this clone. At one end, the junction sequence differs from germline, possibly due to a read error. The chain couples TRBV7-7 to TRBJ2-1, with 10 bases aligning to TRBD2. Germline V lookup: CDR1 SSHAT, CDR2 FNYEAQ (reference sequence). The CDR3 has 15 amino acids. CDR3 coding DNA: TGTGCTAGCAGCCCTCTAGCGGGAGCCTACGATGAGCAGTTCTTC. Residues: CASSPLAGAYDEQFF.

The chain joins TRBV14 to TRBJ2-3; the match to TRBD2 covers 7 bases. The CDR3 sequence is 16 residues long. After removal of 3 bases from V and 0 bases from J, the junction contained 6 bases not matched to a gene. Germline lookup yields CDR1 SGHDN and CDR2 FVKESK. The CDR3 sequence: CASSQPGRTSTDTQYF. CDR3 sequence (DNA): TGTGCCAGCAGCCAGCCCGGGAGGACTAGCACAGATACGCAGTATTTT.

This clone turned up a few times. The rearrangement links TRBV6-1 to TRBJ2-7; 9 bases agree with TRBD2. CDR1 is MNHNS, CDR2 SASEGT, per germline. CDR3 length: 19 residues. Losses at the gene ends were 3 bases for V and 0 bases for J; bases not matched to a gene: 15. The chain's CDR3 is CASSDPISLAGSLSYEQYF. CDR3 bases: TGTGCCAGCAGTGACCCTATATCGCTAGCGGGGTCTCTCTCCTACGAGCAGTACTTC.

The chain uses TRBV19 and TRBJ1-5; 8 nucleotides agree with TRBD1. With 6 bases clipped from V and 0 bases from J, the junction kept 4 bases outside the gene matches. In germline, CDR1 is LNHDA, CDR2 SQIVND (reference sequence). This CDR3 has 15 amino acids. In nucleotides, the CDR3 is TGTGCCAGTAGGGACAGGGAATATAGCAATCAGCCCCAGCATTTT. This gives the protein CASRDREYSNQPQHF.

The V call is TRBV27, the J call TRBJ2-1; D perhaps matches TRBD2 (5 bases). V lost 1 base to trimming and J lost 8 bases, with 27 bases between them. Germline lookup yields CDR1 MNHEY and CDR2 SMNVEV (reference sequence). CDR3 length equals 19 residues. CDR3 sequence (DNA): TGTGCCAGCAGTTTATTGCGCTGGGGTAGTCGGGGAAAGGGTCATGAGCAGTTCTTC. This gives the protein CASSLLRWGSRGKGHEQFF.

CDR3 loop: CASISIPGNEQFF. For the CDR3, the DNA is TGTGCCAGCATTTCAATACCGGGGAATGAGCAGTTCTTC. The chain employs TRBV2 and TRBJ2-1, with D perhaps TRBD2 (5 bases). The CDR3 is made up of 13 amino acids. The germline gives CDR1 SNHLY, CDR2 FYNNEI. The V end lost 7 bases, the J end lost 7 bases, and 14 bases lay between the germline ends. Complete variable domain (other parts from reference TRBV2 and TRBJ2-1): EPEVTQTPSHQVTQMGQEVILRCVPISNHLYFYWYRQILGQKVEFLVSFYNNEISEKSEIFDDQFSVERPDGSNFTLKIRSTKLEDSAMYFCASISIPGNEQFFGPGTRLTVL.

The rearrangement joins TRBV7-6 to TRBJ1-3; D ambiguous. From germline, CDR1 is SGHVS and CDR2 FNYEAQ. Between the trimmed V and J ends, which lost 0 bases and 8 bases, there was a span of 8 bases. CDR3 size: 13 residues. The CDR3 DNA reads TGTGCCAGCAGCTTAGCGTGGGGAGACACCATATATTTT. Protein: CASSLAWGDTIYF.

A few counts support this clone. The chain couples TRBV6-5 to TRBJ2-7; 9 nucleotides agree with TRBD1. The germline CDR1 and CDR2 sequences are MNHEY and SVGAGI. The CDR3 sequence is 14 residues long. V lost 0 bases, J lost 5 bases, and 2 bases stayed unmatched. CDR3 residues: CASSYSGTGNEQYF. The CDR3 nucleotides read TGTGCCAGCAGTTACTCCGGGACAGGGAACGAGCAGTACTTC.

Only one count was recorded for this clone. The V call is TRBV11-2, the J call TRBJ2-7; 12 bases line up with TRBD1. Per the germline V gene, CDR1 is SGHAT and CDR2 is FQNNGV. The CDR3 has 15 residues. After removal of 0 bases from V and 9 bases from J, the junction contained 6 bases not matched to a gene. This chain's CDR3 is CASSLERDRGRLQYF. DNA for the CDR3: TGTGCCAGCAGCTTAGAACGGGACAGGGGGCGTTTGCAGTACTTC.

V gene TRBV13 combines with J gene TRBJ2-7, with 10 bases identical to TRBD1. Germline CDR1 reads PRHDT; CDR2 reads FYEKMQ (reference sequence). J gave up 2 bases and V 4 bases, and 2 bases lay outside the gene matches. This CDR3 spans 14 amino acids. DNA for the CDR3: TGTGCCAGCAGCTGGGGACAGGGGCCCTACGAGCAGTACTTC. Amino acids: CASSWGQGPYEQYF.

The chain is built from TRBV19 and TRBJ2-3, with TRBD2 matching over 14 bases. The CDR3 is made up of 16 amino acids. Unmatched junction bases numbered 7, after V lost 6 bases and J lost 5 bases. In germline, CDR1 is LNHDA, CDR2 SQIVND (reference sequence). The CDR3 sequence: CASRGLAGGLGDTQYF. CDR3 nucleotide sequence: TGTGCCAGTAGAGGACTAGCGGGAGGACTCGGAGATACGCAGTATTTT.

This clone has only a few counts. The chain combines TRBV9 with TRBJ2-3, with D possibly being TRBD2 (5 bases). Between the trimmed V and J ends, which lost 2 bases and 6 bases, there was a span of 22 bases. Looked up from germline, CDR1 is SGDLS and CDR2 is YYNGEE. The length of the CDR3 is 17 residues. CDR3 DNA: TGTGCCAGCAGCGTGCAAACACGCCGAGATGGCGGGGATACGCAGTATTTT. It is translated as CASSVQTRRDGGDTQYF.

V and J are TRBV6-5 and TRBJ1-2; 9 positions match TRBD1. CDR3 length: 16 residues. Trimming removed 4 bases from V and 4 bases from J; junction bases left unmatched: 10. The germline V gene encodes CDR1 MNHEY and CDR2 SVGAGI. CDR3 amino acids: CASSSAPGQGVYGYTF. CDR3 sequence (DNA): TGTGCCAGCAGTTCCGCTCCGGGACAGGGCGTCTATGGCTACACCTTC.

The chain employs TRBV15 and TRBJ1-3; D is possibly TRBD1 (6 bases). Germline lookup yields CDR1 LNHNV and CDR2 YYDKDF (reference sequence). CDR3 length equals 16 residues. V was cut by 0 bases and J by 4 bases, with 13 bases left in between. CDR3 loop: CATSRDSTGTGNTIYF. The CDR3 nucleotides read TGTGCCACCAGCAGAGATTCCACCGGGACAGGAAACACCATATATTTT.

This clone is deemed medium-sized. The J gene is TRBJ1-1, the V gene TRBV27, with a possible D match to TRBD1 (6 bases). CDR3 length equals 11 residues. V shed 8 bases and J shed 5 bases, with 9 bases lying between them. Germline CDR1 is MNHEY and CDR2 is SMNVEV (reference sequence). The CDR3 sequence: CASLGGTEAFF. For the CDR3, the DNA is TGTGCCAGCCTAGGGGGAACTGAAGCTTTCTTT.

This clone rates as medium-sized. CDR3 residues: CASSLGTSGRPNEQFF. DNA of the CDR3: TGTGCCAGCAGCTTAGGTACTAGCGGGAGGCCCAATGAGCAGTTCTTC. The chain recombines TRBV5-8 with TRBJ2-1, with 12 positions matching TRBD2. Germline CDR1 is SGHTS and CDR2 is YDEGEE. The CDR3 is made up of 16 amino acids. Germline trimming cut 2 bases from V and 6 bases from J; bases unmatched to any gene: 6.

The CDR3, as DNA: TGTGCCAGCAGATGTCGCTTTCGGTCACCCCTCCACTTT. This codes for CASRCRFRSPLHF. The V and J genes are TRBV6-4 and TRBJ1-6; D gene ambiguous. Trimming pared 6 bases from V and 10 bases from J, leaving 13 bases between. The CDR3 has 13 residues. Germline-derived CDR1 and CDR2 are MRHNA and SNTAGT.

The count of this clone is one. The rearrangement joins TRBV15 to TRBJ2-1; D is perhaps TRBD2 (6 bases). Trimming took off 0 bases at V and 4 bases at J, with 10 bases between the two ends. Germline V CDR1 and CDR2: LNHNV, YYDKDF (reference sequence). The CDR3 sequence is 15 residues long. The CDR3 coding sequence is TGTGCCACCAGCAGAGATGGTAGCGGTTACAATGAGCAGTTCTTC. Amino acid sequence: CATSRDGSGYNEQFF. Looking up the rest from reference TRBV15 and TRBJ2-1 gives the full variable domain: DAMVIQNPRYQVTQFGKPVTLSCSQTLNHNVMYWYQQKSSQAPKLLFHYYDKDFNNEADTPDNFQSRRPNTSFCFLDIRSPGLGDTAMYLCATSRDGSGYNEQFFGPGTRLTVL.

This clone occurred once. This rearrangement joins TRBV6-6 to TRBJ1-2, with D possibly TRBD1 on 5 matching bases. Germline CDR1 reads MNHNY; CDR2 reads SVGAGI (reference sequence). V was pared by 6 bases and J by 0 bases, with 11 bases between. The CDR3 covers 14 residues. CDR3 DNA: TGTGCCAGCAGCTCGGACACCACTAACTATGGCTACACCTTC. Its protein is CASSSDTTNYGYTF.